The subject of this entry is one TCR beta chain. The table lists this clone with a count of one. Which antigen it targets is not known. Per-base qualities were not stored, and no clone one base away is much larger. This sample is part of a study of cytomegalovirus exposure and HLA in healthy donors (TCRdb year 2017). Regarding the complete study: An earlier analysis of under 600 of the donors reported approximately 300 Gb of sequence data and roughly 100 million unique TCR beta sequences from some 180 million T cells. Every discovery cohort repertoire had been produced on one sequencing platform. A later analysis re-analyzed previously published TCR beta repertoires from about 600 donors and added high-resolution HLA genotyping to study TCR occurrence patterns. Donor age, sex, ethnicity and CMV serostatus were compiled alongside the repertoire data. HLA typing covered class I and class II loci at four-digit resolution. Rather than drawing on any new phenotypic data, the later analysis identified candidate immune exposures from TCR beta sequences and the way those sequences occurred across donors. Among a few hundred genotyped donors of the cohort, an average of roughly 240,000 unique TCR beta nucleotide sequences were sequenced per donor, around 20% of them non-productive. A separate validation cohort of roughly 130 different subjects was used in addition to the roughly 700-subject first cohort. Typing coverage varied by locus: roughly 629-640 donors for A, B, C, DRB1 and DQB1; some 520 for DQA1; more than 600 for DPA1; 450 to 480 for DPB1. A later genetic analysis used genome-wide SNP genotypes for about three fifths of the 666 donors, treating that subset as a discovery cohort. Roughly 5 DR-DQ haplotypes were handled as single units for association and clustering, since linkage in the cohort was strong. An early release covering roughly 600 HLA-typed donors comprised approximately 290 gigabases of sequencing data and roughly 86 million unique TCR sequences. The study aimed to test whether signatures of past pathogen exposure could be identified by cataloging public T cell receptors. To decide whether each TCR beta V gene segment behaved as functional or pseudogenic, an earlier analysis of approximately 620 of the donors relied on high-throughput TCR beta sequencing. The genetic ancestry cluster associated with self-reported Caucasian donors included approximately 85% of the roughly 380 genotyped donors. To predict cytomegalovirus infection status, the study combined high-throughput TCR immunosequencing, statistical association of individual TCRs with disease status, and machine learning. The T cell repertoires of 700 or so subjects were profiled by immunosequencing and related to cytomegalovirus serostatus. The investigation overall reported the following: Because the 87-base-pair reads could not distinguish some IMGT-functional V segments, including TRBV6-2 and TRBV6-3, those segments were excluded. According to the authors, the approach could potentially be generalized to other disease states and immunological phenotypes. At a false discovery rate of 0.05, a later analysis linked roughly 17,000 TCR beta sequences to specific HLA alleles. According to a later analysis, TCR association rates differed among HLA loci, with DRB1 alleles showing the most associated TCRs and HLA-C alleles showing the fewest. The cohort was sequenced for TCR beta chains only, and without alpha or paired-chain data the features that could be detected were limited. A total of roughly 160 TCR beta chains were listed by the study as associated with cytomegalovirus. In an earlier analysis of around 600 of the donors, most TCR beta V segments were observed in productive rearrangements about 90% or about 30% of the time, broadly matching IMGT annotations. Cytomegalovirus status was reported to be diagnosed by the classifier with high specificity and sensitivity in both the original and validation cohorts. Compared with equally common non-associated chains, HLA-associated TCR beta chains in a later analysis were more clonally expanded and had lower generation probabilities. In a later genetic analysis, fewer N-insertions in productive TCRs were reported among donors in an Asian-associated ancestry cluster than the 666-donor mean. Approximately 18 rarely observed V segments, including chromosome 9 orphons, were excluded from the earlier analysis of some 590 of the donors because counts were too low. In vitro tests confirmed that a few of the cytomegalovirus-associated TCR beta chains recognize cytomegalovirus antigens. Strong co-occurrence of HLA alleles, especially DR and DQ, made assigning TCR associations to individual alleles difficult. A further reported finding was that TCR beta sequences accurately predicted the HLA-A and HLA-B alleles for most subjects in the first cohort. In a later analysis, most CMV-associated TCR beta chains were found to appear HLA-restricted, with HLA associations seemingly driven largely by CMV exposure. A later analysis reported that several top co-occurrence clusters appeared linked to parvovirus B19, influenza, CMV and Epstein-Barr virus. The presence/absence analyses assumed that sequencing depth was roughly uniform across donors, and that assumption may not be true. An association between a missense DCLRE1C variant and V-gene and J-gene trimming of TCR beta chains was found in a later genetic analysis and replicated in an independent cohort. CMV serostatus was the only immune exposure information available for the cohort. Most TCR sequences were observed very rarely across donors, whereas some public TCRs were present in many individuals. Because HLA typing was unavailable for some donors at each locus, only the typed subset was used in association tests. A cluster of highly shared sequence variants was judged likely to represent a technical artifact of the sequencing pipeline. Correlated functional status among segregating V segments might be attributable to linkage disequilibrium, but an unknown experimental factor could not be ruled out.

The cohort was made up of about 610 healthy bone marrow donors. At the time of sampling, every cohort member was nominally healthy, though immune exposures that went unrecorded were likely present. The donor tested CMV seronegative and was one of the 352 seronegative cohort members. Each donor provided a peripheral blood sample, and peripheral blood mononuclear cells were used for TCR beta sequencing. Genomic DNA extraction from the blood cell samples was performed with the Qiagen DNeasy Blood Extraction Kit. Libraries were made using the immunoSEQ multiplex PCR assay. For the multiplex PCR, a mixture combining 60 forward primers for TCR Vbeta segments and 13 reverse primers for TCR Jbeta segments was used. The CDR3 region of rearranged TCR beta genes was amplified from genomic DNA by a multiplex PCR assay. The amplified TCR beta libraries were sequenced on the Illumina HiSeq System as 87-base-pair reads. In the paper's pipeline: A later analysis counted approximately 74 million unique TCR beta chains across the 550 to 700 repertoires, and around 12 million of these chains were shared by at least two donors. To remove PCR and sequencing errors, raw reads were error-corrected and collapsed into unique sequences using a nearest-neighbor algorithm that merged closely related sequences. To assign V, D and J gene segments, CDR3 sequences were aligned to IMGT reference sequences. For a sequence to be retained, a match of at least six nucleotides to both a V gene segment and a J gene segment was required. Rearrangements were classified as productive when the CDR3 lacked stop codons and remained in frame with V and J, and all other rearrangements were classified as non-productive. Following IMGT convention, CDR3 was defined as the stretch from the second conserved V-encoded cysteine to the conserved J-encoded phenylalanine. The earlier analysis of some 600 of the donors excluded sequences that lacked an unambiguous match to a single V gene segment. In an earlier analysis of some 590 of the donors, V segments were called functional above 56.7% productive rearrangements and were called segregating when the between-donor standard deviation exceeded 5%. A statistical classification framework was built to diagnose cytomegalovirus status from the catalog of TCR beta chain sequences. In a later analysis, V and J genes were assigned by comparing TCR nucleotide sequences against IMGT/GENE-DB human TR gene sequences. In a later analysis, CDR3 sequences and most-parsimonious VDJ recombination scenarios were assigned using the TCRdist pipeline. In a later analysis, each TCR beta chain was defined by its CDR3 amino acid sequence together with its V-gene family, and reads lacking a unique V-gene family were excluded. As a way to deal with suspected cross-contamination and a sequencing artifact, a later analysis dropped approximately 590 nucleotide sequences that were highly shared and had low generation probability. In a later analysis, a clonal expansion index was calculated for each public chain from normalized within-repertoire ranks of inferred template counts. A later analysis computed generation probabilities with a VDJ recombination model fitted to out-of-frame rearrangements, and checked the results against IGoR. A later analysis scored TCR-TCR, TCR-HLA and TCR-CMV co-occurrence with hypergeometric tests, applying a repertoire-size bias correction to TCR pairs. A later analysis estimated false discovery rates by permuting HLA or CMV assignments 20 times. In a later analysis, co-occurring TCRs were grouped using DBSCAN, with TCRdist sequence similarity added in when clustering inside HLA-allele-positive subsets. Repertoires with fewer than 30,000 or more than 120,000 public chains, plus five repertoires with anomalous nucleotide sharing, were excluded from co-occurrence clustering. Sourced from immuneACCESS, this table was stored by TCRdb with only in-frame sequences that have V and J called. A share of the clones is absent; for the studies checked, an unresolved V gene accounts for under half, and the remainder has no known explanation. V, J and clone size derive from that table, while D and trimming were established from the DNA sequence. This sample holds roughly 170,000 clones; 65% to 80% were observed only once. The ten top clones hold 1.5% to 2% of the sample.

The trim is 4 bases for V and 3 bases for J, with a gap of 13 bases between the germline ends. The CDR3 starts with the cysteine, ends with the phenylalanine, and has 14 residues. Only CDR3 DNA remains: 42 bases, in frame from the first base. Sequences PRHDT (CDR1) and FYEKMQ (CDR2) are obtained from the germline V gene (reference sequence). Sequenced material: PBMCs. This sequence was found in a woman aged 30 to 39 in good health and CMV-seronegative. The receptor chain draws on TRBV13 and TRBJ2-7; possibly the D gene is TRBD1, per 6 matching bases. In nucleotides, the sequence is TGTGCCAGCAGCTCCCGGGACATTAGCTACGAGCAGTACTTC. Translated, this is CASSSRDISYEQYF.